One T cell receptor (beta chain) is described in this entry. This clone is assessed as medium-sized (0.01 to 0.1%). Its binding antigen is unknown. Within one base of it there is no much larger clone, and no base qualities were kept. The sample belongs to a study of T cell clones after liver transplantation (dated by TCRdb to between 2018 and 2021). About the study as a whole: The samples were obtained from ITN030ST, a randomized trial that attempted immunosuppression withdrawal within 2 years after liver transplantation. Three of the eight recipients were HCV-positive; the others were transplanted for non-autoimmune, non-viral indications. Blood samples were collected pre-transplant, then pre-randomization ahead of withdrawal, and finally post-randomization once withdrawal had either been completed or failed. Third party-reactive TCRbeta sequences from pre-transplant MLRs were also identified as an antigen-independent comparator for donor-reactive sequences. Of the 8 liver transplant recipients making up the studied cohort, 3 were classified as tolerant and 5 as non-tolerant. Donor-reactive T cell clones were identified by TCRbeta sequencing after a pre-transplant mixed lymphocyte reaction and then tracked in post-transplant blood. Tolerance meant complete immunosuppression withdrawal for at least one year without liver enzymes rising beyond twice the upper limit of normal. The subjects received no induction therapy and were kept on standard immunosuppression until randomization at 12-24 months post-transplant. The investigation overall reported the following: In two subjects, low numbers of available donor cells limited the measurable donor-reactive repertoire. When repertoire turnover was accounted for, significantly reduced detection of donor-reactive sequences was found in 7 of 8 subjects for CD4 and in 8 of 8 subjects for CD8. Because of small, heterogeneous patient numbers and non-standardized post-transplant time points, the conclusions were only preliminary. In most of the 8 subjects, regardless of tolerance or HCV status, circulating donor-reactive CD4 TCRbeta sequences dropped significantly post-transplant. Because allograft tissue specimens were not available, migration of donor-reactive T cells into the graft, rather than deletion, may have occurred. Donor-reactive sequences declined more than third party-reactive ones, suggesting partial antigen-specific deletion unrelated to withdrawal success.

High-throughput TCRbeta CDR3 sequencing of frozen genomic DNA was performed by immunoSEQ, with PCR amplification, mapping, bias correction and internal controls included. In the authors' own workflow: Productive rearrangements were retained, and unique TCRbeta sequences were defined by the CDR3 nucleotide sequence together with the V and J gene. Donor-reactive sequences required at least 5-fold expansion in CFSE-low cells versus unstimulated pre-transplant cells and at least 0.01% frequency. Per-subject minimum frequency thresholds, based on the lowest-template unstimulated sample, ensured at least 90% detection power. Jensen-Shannon divergence between the top 1000 TCRbeta sequences post- versus pre-transplant served as the measure of repertoire turnover. Changes in detection of donor-reactive sequences were assessed with two-sided Fisher's exact tests. As stored in TCRdb, this immuneACCESS dataset retains in-frame rearrangements with V and J assigned. A fraction of the clones does not appear; measured against another copy, unresolved V genes explain less than half of the discrepancy, and the remainder lacks a known reason. V, J and clone size are those of that table, while D and trimming were read from the DNA. The table for this sample lists nearly 55,000 clones; 70% to 85% of them were counted only once. The ten largest clones capture over 6.5% of the sample.

The CDR3, from cysteine to phenylalanine, totals 13 residues. Left in the record is the CDR3 DNA by itself, 39 bases read in frame from the first base. CDR1 and CDR2 (SGHDT, YYEEEE) derive from the germline V gene. The V and J ends are trimmed by 8 bases and 7 bases, leaving 18 bases between them. The sample's time point label is to be understood as: pre-transplant. Thawed unstimulated PBMCs were stained for CD3, CD4 and CD8 and FACS-sorted into CD3+CD4+ and CD3+CD8+ populations. Randomization to immunosuppression withdrawal applied to every one of the 8 studied subjects. The Qiagen DNeasy Blood and Tissue Kit was used for isolation of genomic DNA.

The chain employs TRBV5-6 and TRBJ1-2; TRBD1 is possibly the D segment (5 matching bases). This sequence originates from a human donor who received a liver transplant. Source: CD4+ T cells from blood, taken before liver transplant. The DNA is as follows: TGTGCCAGTCACCGGGGGTGGTCCTCTGGCTACACCTTC. It translates as CASHRGWSSGYTF.